Listed here are 13 T cell receptor beta chains from one sample, sequenced in a study of blood T cell repertoires in COVID-19 (dated by TCRdb to about 2020). The method was the immunoSEQ multiplex PCR assay. The clones in this table, taken by TCRdb from immuneACCESS, are in-frame only. Not every clone is retained; where verified, under half of the shortfall comes from an unresolved V gene, and the cause of the rest is unknown. This sample has under 65,000 clones in its table, and over 75% of those were observed once. Jointly, the top ten make up roughly 15% of the sample. Sequencing was done on a sample of peripheral blood. Receptors were obtained from an elderly man with acute or convalescent COVID-19.

V is TRBV19 and J is TRBJ1-5; no clear D. Trimming left V 1 base short and J 5 bases short, with 9 bases between. The CDR3 consists of 14 residues. Germline assignment: CDR1 LNHDA and CDR2 SQIVND (reference sequence). As DNA, the CDR3 is TGTGCCAGTAGTATAGTCGGGGAACATCAGCCCCAGCATTTT. It specifies CASSIVGEHQPQHF. Filled out from reference TRBV19 and TRBJ1-5, the complete variable domain reads DGGITQSPKYLFRKEGQNVTLSCEQNLNHDAMYWYRQDPGQGLRLIYYSQIVNDFQKGDIAEGYSVSREKKESFPLTVTSAQKNPTAFYLCASSIVGEHQPQHFGDGTRLSIL.

The J gene is TRBJ2-7, the V gene TRBV5-1; tentatively, D is TRBD1 (8 bases). CDR1 SGHRS and CDR2 YFSETQ come from the germline V gene. The V end lost 0 bases, the J end lost 2 bases, and 18 bases lay between the germline ends. This CDR3 contains 17 residues. The CDR3 nucleotides read TGCGCCAGCAGCTTGGCCTCAGCTACAGGGGGGGCCTACGAGCAGTACTTC. Its translation is CASSLASATGGAYEQYF.

This sequence joins TRBV5-1 and TRBJ2-2; 8 nucleotides line up with TRBD2. CDR3 length equals 17 residues. Germline assignment: CDR1 SGHRS and CDR2 YFSETQ. The junction had 4 bases not matched to a gene; V was cut back by 0 bases and J by 0 bases. The CDR3 coding sequence is TGCGCCAGCAGCTTGGAGGTTAGCGGGGCGAACACCGGGGAGCTGTTTTTT. Translated, it gives CASSLEVSGANTGELFF.

V is TRBV7-9 and J is TRBJ2-7; TRBD1 matches at 7 bases. Germline loops: CDR1 SEHNR, CDR2 FQNEAQ (reference sequence). V shed 0 bases and J 5 bases; nucleotides not matched to a gene: 4. The CDR3 is 14 amino acids. The chain's CDR3 is CASSLAGQWNEQYF. The CDR3 nucleotides are TGTGCCAGCAGCTTAGCGGGACAGTGGAACGAGCAGTACTTC.

V gene TRBV15 combines with J gene TRBJ2-5; D is possibly TRBD2 (6 bases). The CDR3 has 13 residues. V was shortened by 3 bases and J by 5 bases, with 10 bases between the two germline ends. Germline V lookup: CDR1 LNHNV, CDR2 YYDKDF (reference sequence). This chain's CDR3 is CATSSPSAETQYF. DNA for the CDR3: TGTGCCACCAGCAGTCCTAGCGCGGAGACCCAGTACTTC.

The rearrangement links TRBV5-1 to TRBJ2-5; perhaps TRBD2 as D (6 bases). This CDR3 is built from 16 residues. CDR1 SGHRS and CDR2 YFSETQ come from the germline V gene. V was pared by 4 bases and J by 1 base, with 17 bases between. The CDR3 spells CASSPRGVAAQETQYF. The CDR3 DNA sequence: TGCGCCAGCAGCCCACGAGGGGTAGCGGCCCAAGAGACCCAGTACTTC.

V gene TRBV4-1 combines with J gene TRBJ2-1; weak D call: TRBD2 (6 bases). Per the germline V gene, CDR1 is MGHRA and CDR2 is YSYEKL. Trimming pared 3 bases from V and 6 bases from J, leaving 12 bases between. CDR3 length equals 14 residues. CDR3 coding DNA: TGCGCCAGCAGCCAGGCGGGGCAGCCCAATGAGCAGTTCTTC. Its translation: CASSQAGQPNEQFF.

The V and J genes are TRBV28 and TRBJ1-4; TRBD1 might be the D (5 bases). From germline, CDR1 is MDHEN and CDR2 SYDVKM. The V end lost 3 bases, the J end lost 4 bases, and 12 bases lay between the germline ends. The CDR3 length is 15 residues. CDR3 in DNA: TGTGCCAGCAGTTTTCCGACAGCCCGTAATGAAAAACTGTTTTTT. It specifies CASSFPTARNEKLFF.

The gene calls are TRBV3-1 (or the pseudogene TRBV3-2) and TRBJ2-5; tentative D call: TRBD1 (5 bases). Deletions cut 0 bases from V and 6 bases from J, with 14 bases between. Looked up from germline, CDR1 is LGHDT and CDR2 is YNNKEL (reference sequence). The CDR3 consists of 15 residues. DNA of the CDR3: TGTGCCAGCAGCCAAGAAAGGTCAGGGCTGCAGACCCAGTACTTC. It specifies CASSQERSGLQTQYF.

V gene TRBV15 combines with J gene TRBJ2-2; D may be TRBD2 (5 bases). This CDR3 has 14 amino acids. Germline CDR1 is LNHNV and CDR2 is YYDKDF (reference sequence). Trimming stripped 2 bases from V and 1 base from J, with 5 bases between. The CDR3: CATSRTRNTGELFF. The DNA of the CDR3 is TGTGCCACCAGCAGAACTAGGAACACCGGGGAGCTGTTTTTT.

This chain links TRBV3-1 (or the pseudogene TRBV3-2) with TRBJ2-3, with D possibly being TRBD2 (6 bases). This CDR3 has 14 amino acids. Trimming took off 2 bases at V and 5 bases at J, with 11 bases between the two ends. Germline-derived CDR1 and CDR2 are LGHDT and YNNKEL (reference sequence). CDR3 in amino acids: CASSQLSGEDTQYF. DNA of the CDR3: TGTGCCAGCAGCCAACTGTCGGGGGAAGATACGCAGTATTTT.

DNA of the CDR3: TGCGCCAGCAGCTTGGGTGCCGGGGGGCCGAGCAGGGGGACCCAGTACTTC. This encodes CASSLGAGGPSRGTQYF. The V gene is TRBV5-1, the J gene TRBJ2-5, with D possibly matching TRBD2 (7 bases). CDR3 length: 17 amino acids. Trimming shortened V by 0 bases and J by 7 bases, and 22 bases separated the two germline ends. Germline loops: CDR1 SGHRS, CDR2 YFSETQ. Full variable domain (rest looked up from reference TRBV5-1 and TRBJ2-5): KAGVTQTPRYLIKTRGQQVTLSCSPISGHRSVSWYQQTPGQGLQFLFEYFSETQRNKGNFPGRFSGRQFSNSRSEMNVSTLELGDSALYLCASSLGAGGPSRGTQYFGPGTRLLVL.

This chain uses TRBV18 with TRBJ1-6; D ambiguous. Germline V gives CDR1 KGHSH, CDR2 LQKENI. This CDR3 has 13 amino acids. The V end was cut by 0 bases, the J end by 11 bases, with 8 bases between. The CDR3: CASSPPTGAPLHF. In DNA, the CDR3 is TGTGCCAGCTCACCACCGACCGGGGCACCCCTCCACTTT.